These 32 T cell receptor beta chains came from one sample sequenced in a study of CD8+CD57+ T cells in acquired aplastic anemia. TCR beta VDJ and CDR3 were profiled, and genomic DNA was the template. TCRdb itself ran the reads through MiXCR, one entry per CDR3 protein. The sample lists some 200,000 distinct CDR3 sequences; approximately 52% were seen once. Patients sequenced had flow cytometry evidence of CD8+CD57+ cell expansion. What was sequenced was sorted CD4+, CD8+, or CD8+CD57+ T cells (not recorded which) from PBMCs. The source of these receptors is a human donor with aplastic anemia.

This clonotype was recorded once. V and J are TRBV10-3 and TRBJ2-5; 14 positions match TRBD2. The DNA end lines up better with TRBJ2-7; the J call may be wrong. The CDR3 spans 15 residues. The germline V gene has CDR1 ENHRY and CDR2 SYGVKD. The CDR3 sequence is CAISLTSGRGYEQYF. CDR3 coding DNA: TGTGCCATCAGCCTGACTAGCGGGAGGGGATACGAGCAGTACTTC.

The V call is TRBV7-3, the J call TRBJ2-7; D might be TRBD2 (5 bases). Germline values: CDR1 SGHTA, CDR2 FQGTGA. The CDR3 is made up of 12 amino acids. Trimming pared 5 bases from V and 6 bases from J, leaving 11 bases between. CDR3 sequence (DNA): TGTGCCAGCAGCCTGGACTCGGGCGAGCAGTACTTC. Translation gives CASSLDSGEQYF.

This clonotype was observed once. The V gene is TRBV7-9, the J gene TRBJ1-2; no reliable D call. Germline CDR1 is SEHNR and CDR2 is FQNEAQ (reference sequence). This CDR3 comprises 13 residues. Trimming removed 5 bases at V and 8 bases at J, with 15 bases between. The chain's CDR3 is CASSPNLGGGYTF. In DNA form, the CDR3 reads TGTGCCAGCAGCCCAAATCTGGGTGGGGGCTACACCTTC.

The genes are TRBV10-3 and TRBJ1-2; D is uncertain. CDR3 length: 13 residues. Germline lookup yields CDR1 ENHRY and CDR2 SYGVKD. V was clipped by 6 bases and J by 2 bases, with 10 bases between them. CDR3 coding DNA: TGTGCCATCAGCACCTTGGGGAACTATGGCTACACCTTC. It specifies CAISTLGNYGYTF.

This sequence joins TRBV9 and TRBJ2-1, with D possibly TRBD2 on 5 matching bases. The CDR3 is made up of 14 amino acids. Deletions cut 3 bases from V and 7 bases from J, with 14 bases between. Germline-derived CDR1 and CDR2 are SGDLS and YYNGEE. CDR3 sequence: CASSALGDANEQFF. In DNA, the CDR3 is TGTGCCAGCAGCGCCTTGGGAGACGCGAATGAGCAGTTCTTC.

There are many counts of this clonotype. V gene TRBV6-1 combines with J gene TRBJ1-6; no firm D call. The CDR3 has 13 amino acids. CDR1 and CDR2 from the germline V gene are MNHNS and SASEGT. Trimming pared 4 bases from V and 1 base from J, leaving 2 bases between. Written as DNA, the CDR3 is TGTGCCAGCAGTGGTTCCTATAATTCACCCCTCCACTTT. As protein: CASSGSYNSPLHF.

This clonotype was detected ten times or more. J is TRBJ1-2 and V is TRBV24-1; D might be TRBD1 (5 bases). Germline V gives CDR1 KGHDR, CDR2 SFDVKD. The germline V and J ends were trimmed by 9 bases and 5 bases, with 18 bases remaining between them. CDR3 length equals 14 residues. In DNA form, the CDR3 reads TGTGCCACCGTACGGGAGGGAGGGGCTTATGGCTACACCTTC. Translation: CATVREGGAYGYTF.

This sequence joins TRBV15 and TRBJ2-1; the match to TRBD1 covers 8 bases. There are 16 residues in the CDR3. Losses at the gene ends were 1 base for V and 5 bases for J; bases not matched to a gene: 7. Germline CDR1 LNHNV, CDR2 YYDKDF (reference sequence). CDR3 DNA sequence: TGTGCCACCAGCAGAGCGGCCAGGGGGCGGAACAATGAGCAGTTCTTC. Residues: CATSRAARGRNNEQFF.

This chain links TRBV7-3 with TRBJ2-7; tentative D call: TRBD2 (5 bases). V lost 4 bases and J 6 bases, leaving 13 bases between the germline ends. The germline V gene has CDR1 SGHTA and CDR2 FQGTGA. The length of the CDR3 is 13 residues. The CDR3 spells CASSWEREGEQYF. DNA for the CDR3: TGTGCCAGCAGCTGGGAGAGGGAAGGCGAGCAGTACTTC.

CDR3 sequence (DNA): TGTGCCAGTAGTCAAGCTCTCCCCTACGAGCAGTACTTC. Translation: CASSQALPYEQYF. The chain employs TRBV19 and TRBJ2-7, with unresolved D. The CDR3 has 13 residues. The V end was cut by 5 bases, the J end by 2 bases, with 10 bases between. The germline gives CDR1 LNHDA, CDR2 SQIVND (reference sequence).

The rearrangement links TRBV5-1 to TRBJ1-1; D call uncertain. CDR3 length equals 11 residues. CDR1 is SGHRS, CDR2 YFSETQ, per germline. Trimming removed 0 bases at V and 10 bases at J, with 7 bases between. In DNA form, the CDR3 reads TGCGCCAGCAGCTTGGGAGAGGCAGCTTTCTTT. This encodes CASSLGEAAFF.

The genes are TRBV11-2 and TRBJ1-3; D gene uncertain. This CDR3 spans 17 amino acids. V gave up 5 bases and J gave up 0 bases, with 17 bases separating them. Per germline, CDR1 SGHAT and CDR2 FQNNGV. This CDR3 reads CASSPRGRDLSGNTIYF. The CDR3 coding sequence is TGTGCCAGCAGCCCCCGCGGCAGAGATCTCTCTGGAAACACCATATATTTT.

V gene TRBV7-2 combines with J gene TRBJ2-7; 13 bases agree with TRBD2. The CDR3 is made up of 14 amino acids. Unmatched junction bases numbered 3, after V lost 6 bases and J lost 4 bases. Germline V CDR1 and CDR2: SGHTA, FQGNSA. In DNA, the CDR3 is TGTGCCAGCAGACGGACTAGCGGGGGATACGAGCAGTACTTC. Protein product: CASRRTSGGYEQYF.

This clonotype was seen once. The genes are TRBV7-3 and TRBJ2-3; D unresolved. Germline V gives CDR1 SGHTA, CDR2 FQGTGA. The CDR3 is 12 amino acids. Trimming stripped 6 bases from V and 5 bases from J, with 9 bases between. The CDR3 DNA is TGTGCCAGCAGGGATCTGGGAGATACGCAGTATTTT. Its translation: CASRDLGDTQYF. Using reference TRBV7-3 and TRBJ2-3 for the parts outside the CDR3, the full variable domain is GAGVSQTPSNKVTEKGKYVELRCDPISGHTALYWYRQSLGQGPEFLIYFQGTGAADDSGLPNDRFFAVRPEGSVSTLKIQRTERGDSAVYLCASRDLGDTQYFGPGTRLTVL.

This clonotype was seen repeatedly, ten times or more. This may be a read error, as it is one base from a much larger clone. No conserved phenylalanine or tryptophan is present at the end of the CDR3, so a read error is the likely explanation. The chain carries TRBV2 and TRBJ2-7; D is undetermined. Germline CDR1 and CDR2: SNHLY and FYNNEI. The CDR3 totals 11 residues. V was cut by 3 bases and J by 4 bases, with 4 bases left in between. The CDR3 sequence: CASSEGYEQYS. Written as DNA, the CDR3 is TGTGCCAGCAGTGAGGGATACGAGCAGTACTCC.

This clonotype occurred a few times. Just one base apart from a much larger clone, this may be a read error. The CDR3 DNA reads as TGCAGTGCTAGAGGACAGGGGATTTGGATCCACAATGAGCAGTTCTTC. This codes for CSARGQGIWIHNEQFF. The chain has TRBV20-1 and TRBJ2-7, with 8 positions matching TRBD1. The DNA end is more similar to TRBJ2-1, so the J call may be wrong. This CDR3 comprises 16 residues. Germline CDR1 is DFQATT and CDR2 is SNEGSKA (reference sequence).

This clonotype occurred many times. The chain joins TRBV4-2 to TRBJ2-3; D possibly corresponds to TRBD2 (6 bases). The CDR3 is made up of 16 amino acids. The V gene's germline CDR1 is LGHNA and CDR2 YNFKEQ. V was clipped by 6 bases and J by 4 bases, with 20 bases between them. CDR3 sequence reads: CASSSTALTRADTQYF. The CDR3 DNA is TGTGCCAGCAGTTCCACAGCCCTGACTAGAGCAGATACGCAGTATTTT.

This clonotype was observed a few times. This chain connects TRBV29-1 to TRBJ2-7; unclear D gene. The V gene's germline CDR1 is SQVTM and CDR2 ANQGSEA. The CDR3 loop spans 14 amino acids. Deletions cut 0 bases from V and 1 base from J, with 10 bases between. CDR3 in amino acids: CSVEDQTRSYEQYF. CDR3 nucleotides: TGCAGCGTTGAAGATCAGACCAGATCCTACGAGCAGTACTTC.

The chain employs TRBV24-1 and TRBJ2-2; D might be TRBD1 or TRBD2, each matching 5 bases. V was clipped by 7 bases and J by 0 bases, with 5 bases between them. CDR1 and CDR2 from the germline V gene are KGHDR and SFDVKD. This CDR3 contains 13 residues. The CDR3 DNA follows: TGTGCCACCAGGGGGGCGAACACCGGGGAGCTGTTTTTT. This translates into CATRGANTGELFF.

The rearrangement joins TRBV7-8 to TRBJ1-6; D unclear. V lost 0 bases to trimming and J lost 7 bases, with 10 bases between them. Germline V gene sequence: CDR1 SGHVS, CDR2 FQNEAQ. This CDR3 is 15 amino acids long. The CDR3 DNA sequence: TGTGCCAGCAGCTTAGCGCTAAGCGGGAATTCACCCCTCCACTTT. Its protein is CASSLALSGNSPLHF.

As concerns this clonotype: A much larger clone is a single base away; this may be a read error. The CDR3 reads CASRVRGAVSYNEQFF. The CDR3 DNA is TGTGCCAGCAGGGTAAGGGGGGCGGTCTCCTACAATGAGCAGTTCTTC. The chain joins TRBV4-2 to TRBJ2-1, with D perhaps given as TRBD1 or TRBD2 (6 bases each). Germline-derived CDR1 and CDR2 are LGHNA and YNFKEQ. V was trimmed by 6 bases and J by 0 bases, leaving 15 bases between them. This CDR3 has 16 amino acids.

As concerns this clonotype: A read error may explain this, as a much larger clone is one base away. The chain combines TRBV6-4 with TRBJ1-1; D unresolved. CDR3 length: 13 amino acids. Germline CDR1 reads MRHNA; CDR2 reads SNTAGT. The DNA of the CDR3 is TGTGCCAGCAGTGAAACGTTCGGGTTTCGGGCTCTCTTT. Its protein is CASSETFGFRALF.

This chain links TRBV19 with TRBJ1-1; D ambiguous. Germline assignment: CDR1 LNHDA and CDR2 SQIVND (reference sequence). V dropped 7 bases and J dropped 6 bases, with 9 bases sitting between them. This CDR3 contains 11 residues. CDR3: CASTSWAEAFF. The CDR3 region has the DNA TGTGCCAGTACTTCTTGGGCTGAAGCTTTCTTT. Looking up the rest from reference TRBV19 and TRBJ1-1 gives the full variable domain: DGGITQSPKYLFRKEGQNVTLSCEQNLNHDAMYWYRQDPGQGLRLIYYSQIVNDFQKGDIAEGYSVSREKKESFPLTVTSAQKNPTAFYLCASTSWAEAFFGQGTRLTVV.

This rearrangement joins TRBV29-1 to TRBJ1-1; D uncertain. Germline V gene data show CDR1 as SQVTM and CDR2 as ANQGSEA. The V end lost 4 bases, the J end lost 0 bases, and 6 bases lay between the germline ends. The CDR3 extends over 12 amino acids. The CDR3, as DNA: TGCAGCGTTGCCCTCCTGAACACTGAAGCTTTCTTT. Protein: CSVALLNTEAFF. The variable domain in full, completed from reference TRBV29-1 and TRBJ1-1, reads SAVISQKPSRDICQRGTSLTIQCQVDSQVTMMFWYRQQPGQSLTLIATANQGSEATYESGFVIDKFPISRPNLTFSTLTVSNMSPEDSSIYLCSVALLNTEAFFGQGTRLTVV.

V gene TRBV24-1 combines with J gene TRBJ2-5; TRBD2 is a possible D gene (6 bases). Looked up from germline, CDR1 is KGHDR and CDR2 is SFDVKD. The germline V and J ends were trimmed by 9 bases and 5 bases, with 15 bases remaining between them. The CDR3 has 13 residues. The CDR3 loop is CATGGDQGETQYF. The CDR3 DNA is TGTGCCACCGGAGGGGACCAAGGGGAGACCCAGTACTTC.

Turning to this clonotype: Compared with germline, one end of the junction differs, possibly owing to a read error. The J gene is TRBJ1-5, the V gene TRBV14; D not certain. The germline CDR1 and CDR2 sequences are SGHDN and FVKESK. This CDR3 is built from 15 residues. As DNA, the CDR3 is TGTGCCAGCGGCCAAGGTCCCGGGAGCAATCAGCCCCAGCATTTT. Translated, it gives CASGQGPGSNQPQHF.

The sample holds a few counts of this clonotype. J is TRBJ1-3 and V is TRBV24-1, with D possibly matching TRBD1 (6 bases). Germline loops: CDR1 KGHDR, CDR2 SFDVKD. Trimming shortened V by 3 bases and J by 0 bases, and 8 bases separated the two germline ends. This CDR3 contains 15 residues. The CDR3 sequence is CATSDGTSSGNTIYF. CDR3 nucleotide sequence: TGTGCCACCAGTGATGGGACATCCTCTGGAAACACCATATATTTT.

The chain joins TRBV19 to TRBJ2-2, with 8 bases identical to TRBD2. CDR1 and CDR2 (germline): LNHDA, SQIVND (reference sequence). This CDR3 is built from 15 residues. The V and J ends lost 2 bases and 7 bases, in that order; junction bases with no gene match: 6. The CDR3 DNA is TGTGCCAGTAGTATACGGGCCAGCGGGGGCGGGGAGCTGTTTTTT. Protein product: CASSIRASGGGELFF.

In this sample, this clonotype turned up a few times. CDR3 sequence: CASSQGSHVREDTEAFF. The CDR3 nucleotides are TGTGCCAGCAGCCAAGGCAGTCACGTGAGGGAAGACACTGAAGCTTTCTTT. The chain carries TRBV3-1 and TRBJ1-1, with D unclear. This CDR3 is 17 amino acids long. Germline CDR1 is LGHDT and CDR2 is YNNKEL (reference sequence). V dropped 1 base and J dropped 3 bases, with 18 bases sitting between them. The full variable domain, its missing parts supplied by reference TRBV3-1 and TRBJ1-1, is DTAVSQTPKYLVTQMGNDKSIKCEQNLGHDTMYWYKQDSKKFLKIMFSYNNKELIINETVPNRFSPKSPDKAHLNLHINSLELGDSAVYFCASSQGSHVREDTEAFFGQGTRLTVV.

This clonotype was recorded a few times. This may be a read error: a much more frequent sequence differs by one nucleotide. V gene TRBV7-9 combines with J gene TRBJ2-5; D not resolved. Trimming took 0 bases from V and 1 from J, leaving 3 bases between them. CDR3 size: 13 residues. Germline V gene data show CDR1 as SEHNR and CDR2 as FQNEAQ (reference sequence). CDR3 protein: CASSLALQETQYF. Written as DNA, the CDR3 is TGTGCCAGCAGCTTAGCCCTCCAAGAGACCCAGTACTTC. Full variable domain (missing parts from reference TRBV7-9 and TRBJ2-5): DTGVSQNPRHKITKRGQNVTFRCDPISEHNRLYWYRQTLGQGPEFLTYFQNEAQLEKSRLLSDRFSAERPKGSFSTLEIQRTEQGDSAMYLCASSLALQETQYFGPGTRLLVL.

This clonotype was seen only once. This sequence joins TRBV10-3 and TRBJ2-1; a weak D match, TRBD2 (6 bases). The CDR3 loop spans 15 amino acids. In germline, CDR1 is ENHRY, CDR2 SYGVKD. The ends were cut back, 4 bases at V and 5 bases at J, with 15 bases in the middle. The CDR3 loop reads CAISARGLLNNEQFF. As DNA, the CDR3 is TGTGCCATCAGTGCTAGAGGACTACTCAACAATGAGCAGTTCTTC.

The chain is built from TRBV9 and TRBJ2-3; 8 bases are a match to TRBD2. With V trimmed by 3 bases and J by 4 bases, 10 bases remained unmatched. The CDR3 covers 16 residues. Germline V gives CDR1 SGDLS, CDR2 YYNGEE. CDR3 amino acids: CASSGSGARWADTQYF. The CDR3 DNA sequence: TGTGCCAGCAGCGGTAGCGGGGCGAGATGGGCAGATACGCAGTATTTT.